This T cell receptor beta chain came from a study of radiation and T cells in renal cell carcinoma. Notes on the study in general: Baseline intratumoral clonotype presence is unknown without pretreatment biopsies.

TCRdb's table, derived via immunoSEQ multiplex PCR, lists solely in-frame clones and lacks some. The sample records some 130,000 clones, 88% being singletons. CDR3 length: 15 amino acids. Trimming at V came to 7 bases and at J to 2 bases, leaving 11 bases not matched to a gene. The V gene's germline CDR1 is MDHEN and CDR2 SYDVKM. Time point denoted: blood 2 weeks post-SBRT. Treatment specified: 15 Gy SBRT to primary tumor, nephrectomy 4 weeks later. Of note for this clone: Antigen: not known.

The chain joins TRBV28 to TRBJ2-7; 7 bases align to TRBD1. The receptor's source is a woman in her sixties or seventies with renal cell carcinoma. The sample was blood, taken from a patient whose treatment included radiotherapy and nephrectomy. CDR3 sequence (DNA): TGTGCCAGCACTCCGTCGGGACAGAGACCCTACGAGCAGTACTTC. Its translation is CASTPSGQRPYEQYF.